Listed here are 14 T cell receptor beta chains from one sample, sequenced in a study of shared clonotypes between healthy human individuals. The repertoire was sequenced with immunoSEQ multiplex PCR; TCRdb's copy has only in-frame clones and lacks some. In the table there are about 480,000 clones, 79% of which are singletons. The sequenced sample consisted of PBMCs. Receptors were obtained from a woman aged 40 to 50 in good health. Some clones in this sample may be carry-over from other donors' samples.

This clone was recorded once. The CDR3 sequence: CASKADYSNQPQHF. The CDR3 nucleotides read TGCGCCAGCAAGGCAGACTATAGCAATCAGCCCCAGCATTTT. The gene calls are TRBV5-1 and TRBJ1-5; D remains unclear. The CDR3 totals 14 residues. V gave up 6 bases and J gave up 0 bases, with 10 bases separating them. Germline lookup yields CDR1 SGHRS and CDR2 YFSETQ.

The V and J genes are TRBV5-4 and TRBJ2-2; 8 bases align to TRBD1. V lost 5 bases and J lost 7; bases outside the gene matches: 7. Germline V CDR1 and CDR2: SGHNT, YYREEE (reference sequence). The CDR3 has 14 amino acids. Here the CDR3 DNA reads TGTGCCAGCAGTACACAGGGGGAGGTCGGGGAGCTGTTTTTT. Translating gives CASSTQGEVGELFF.

The gene calls are TRBV7-6 and TRBJ2-5; TRBD1 is a possible D gene (6 bases). CDR3 length equals 14 residues. CDR1 and CDR2 (germline): SGHVS, FNYEAQ. V was shortened by 0 bases and J by 4 bases, with 9 bases between the two germline ends. The CDR3 nucleotides are TGTGCCAGCAGCTTAGCCTGGACAGCAGAGACCCAGTACTTC. Translating gives CASSLAWTAETQYF.

V usage is TRBV7-2 and J usage is TRBJ1-4; D is unclear. Germline CDR1 is SGHTA and CDR2 is FQGNSA. V was clipped by 1 base and J by 12 bases, with 15 bases between them. The CDR3 totals 14 residues. This CDR3 reads CASSLVGRAGELFF. The CDR3 DNA reads as TGTGCCAGCAGCTTAGTAGGCCGAGCTGGGGAACTGTTTTTT.

V is TRBV5-4 and J is TRBJ1-2; the match to TRBD1 covers 7 bases. This CDR3 contains 15 residues. CDR1 is SGHNT, CDR2 YYREEE, per germline (reference sequence). The V gene end was trimmed by 4 bases and the J gene end by 3 bases; junction bases not matched to a gene: 9. The CDR3 loop is CASSTRDREDYGYTF. Here the CDR3 DNA reads TGTGCCAGCAGCACGAGAGACAGGGAGGACTATGGCTACACCTTC.

This clone was detected only once. The chain joins TRBV19 to TRBJ2-5, with D maybe TRBD2 (6 bases). Germline CDR1 is LNHDA and CDR2 is SQIVND (reference sequence). V gave up 3 bases and J gave up 2 bases, with 13 bases separating them. This CDR3 has 15 amino acids. CDR3: CASSISGVPQETQYF. The CDR3 DNA follows: TGTGCCAGTAGTATCTCGGGAGTTCCGCAAGAGACCCAGTACTTC.

The CDR3 reads CSVEDAGTRRRGGNEQFF. CDR3 nucleotide sequence: TGCAGCGTTGAAGATGCCGGGACTAGAAGGAGGGGGGGGAATGAGCAGTTCTTC. This rearrangement joins TRBV29-1 to TRBJ2-1; the match to TRBD2 covers 8 bases. With V trimmed by 0 bases and J by 7 bases, 17 bases remained unmatched. Per the germline V gene, CDR1 is SQVTM and CDR2 is ANQGSEA. CDR3 size: 18 residues.

V is TRBV6-1 and J is TRBJ2-1; unclear D gene. The CDR3 has 15 amino acids. V gave up 1 base and J gave up 1 base, with 8 bases separating them. Germline V lookup: CDR1 MNHNS, CDR2 SASEGT. The CDR3 region has the DNA TGTGCCAGCAGTGAAGGGGTTGGGTCCTACAATGAGCAGTTCTTC. Translation: CASSEGVGSYNEQFF.

The chain employs TRBV15 and TRBJ1-1; D not resolved. Looked up from germline, CDR1 is LNHNV and CDR2 is YYDKDF (reference sequence). The CDR3 is 14 residues long. Trimming removed 0 bases at V and 5 bases at J, with 10 bases between. The CDR3 DNA sequence: TGTGCCACCAGCAGAGATCTGGAAAGGACTGAAGCTTTCTTT. The encoded protein is CATSRDLERTEAFF.

The chain joins TRBV2 to TRBJ1-5; no firm D call. The CDR3 covers 13 residues. V was cut by 6 bases and J by 1 base, with 7 bases left in between. Germline CDR1 is SNHLY and CDR2 is FYNNEI. CDR3 DNA: TGTGCCAGCAGAAAGGACAGCAATCAGCCCCAGCATTTT. The encoded protein is CASRKDSNQPQHF.

This clone occurred a few times. CDR3 in amino acids: CASGSSPWGDTQYF. CDR3 coding DNA: TGTGCCAGCGGTAGTAGCCCGTGGGGGGACACCCAGTACTTC. The chain carries TRBV6-1 and TRBJ2-5; TRBD2 might be the D (6 bases). Trimming took off 8 bases at V and 8 bases at J, with 21 bases between the two ends. Germline lookup yields CDR1 MNHNS and CDR2 SASEGT. The CDR3 has 14 amino acids.

The chain has TRBV2 and TRBJ2-6; 7 bases map to TRBD1. The CDR3 covers 16 residues. V gave up 6 bases and J gave up 5 bases; unmatched junction bases: 10. CDR1 is SNHLY and CDR2 is FYNNEI in the germline V gene. The CDR3 loop is CASSPDRAGWANVLTF. CDR3 in DNA: TGTGCCAGCAGCCCCGACAGGGCTGGCTGGGCCAACGTCCTGACTTTC.

The chain employs TRBV19 and TRBJ2-2; D is possibly TRBD1 (6 bases). CDR3 length equals 16 residues. Trimming took off 3 bases at V and 3 bases at J, with 14 bases between the two ends. CDR1 and CDR2 from the germline V gene are LNHDA and SQIVND (reference sequence). The CDR3 spells CASSMGQGVDTGELFF. In nucleotides, the CDR3 is TGTGCCAGTAGTATGGGACAAGGGGTAGACACCGGGGAGCTGTTTTTT.

This clone has a handful of counts. At the DNA level, this CDR3 is encoded by other sequences in the same sample as well. This chain links TRBV15 with TRBJ1-1, with no clear D. This CDR3 region has 13 residues. CDR1 LNHNV and CDR2 YYDKDF come from the germline V gene (reference sequence). Between the trimmed V and J ends, which lost 1 base and 1 base, there was a span of 4 bases. The CDR3 DNA sequence: TGTGCCACCAGCAGAGTAGGGAACACTGAAGCTTTCTTT. It encodes CATSRVGNTEAFF.